This T cell receptor (beta chain) was sequenced for a study of T cells after yellow fever vaccination. Study-wide points: Some clonotypes, a small share, were shared between CD4 and CD8 compartments.

The J segment lost 5 bases and the V segment lost 5 bases, leaving 10 bases of the junction unmatched. This CDR3 has 16 amino acids. Germline V gene lookup returns CDR1 MNHEY and CDR2 SVGAGI. A note on this clonotype: The antigen is unknown.

TCRdb reprocessed the 5' RACE reads via MiXCR and lists one record per CDR3 protein. The sample lists about 630,000 distinct CDR3 sequences, 12% seen once, with just under 15% in the top ten. The rearrangement joins TRBV6-5 to TRBJ2-7, with 12 bases lining up with TRBD2. The TCR was taken from a man under 40 who received the YFV17D yellow fever vaccine. Sequenced here: PBMCs, sampled on the day of the yellow fever booster vaccination. CDR3 coding DNA: TGTGCCAGCAGTCCAAGACTAGCGGGAGTAGTCGACGAGCAGTACTTC. Translation gives CASSPRLAGVVDEQYF.